The sequence of this T cell receptor beta chain was determined in a study of cytomegalovirus exposure and HLA in healthy donors. PCR primers comprised 60 Vbeta and 13 Jbeta primers. The data were produced by immunoSEQ multiplex PCR, yet TCRdb's version contains in-frame clones alone and is incomplete. Of some 66,000 clones listed, about 77% are singletons. The J segment lost 1 base and the V segment lost 6 bases, leaving 1 base of the junction unmatched. The CDR3 sequence is 13 residues long. Germline V gene lookup returns CDR1 ENHRY and CDR2 SYGVKD. The chain uses TRBV10-3 and TRBJ1-1, with 8 bases matching TRBD1. This sequence was found in a middle-aged man in good health and CMV-seronegative. Source material: PBMCs. As DNA, the CDR3 is TGTGCCATCAGGGGGACAGGGAACACTGAAGCTTTCTTT. Encoded protein: CAIRGTGNTEAFF.